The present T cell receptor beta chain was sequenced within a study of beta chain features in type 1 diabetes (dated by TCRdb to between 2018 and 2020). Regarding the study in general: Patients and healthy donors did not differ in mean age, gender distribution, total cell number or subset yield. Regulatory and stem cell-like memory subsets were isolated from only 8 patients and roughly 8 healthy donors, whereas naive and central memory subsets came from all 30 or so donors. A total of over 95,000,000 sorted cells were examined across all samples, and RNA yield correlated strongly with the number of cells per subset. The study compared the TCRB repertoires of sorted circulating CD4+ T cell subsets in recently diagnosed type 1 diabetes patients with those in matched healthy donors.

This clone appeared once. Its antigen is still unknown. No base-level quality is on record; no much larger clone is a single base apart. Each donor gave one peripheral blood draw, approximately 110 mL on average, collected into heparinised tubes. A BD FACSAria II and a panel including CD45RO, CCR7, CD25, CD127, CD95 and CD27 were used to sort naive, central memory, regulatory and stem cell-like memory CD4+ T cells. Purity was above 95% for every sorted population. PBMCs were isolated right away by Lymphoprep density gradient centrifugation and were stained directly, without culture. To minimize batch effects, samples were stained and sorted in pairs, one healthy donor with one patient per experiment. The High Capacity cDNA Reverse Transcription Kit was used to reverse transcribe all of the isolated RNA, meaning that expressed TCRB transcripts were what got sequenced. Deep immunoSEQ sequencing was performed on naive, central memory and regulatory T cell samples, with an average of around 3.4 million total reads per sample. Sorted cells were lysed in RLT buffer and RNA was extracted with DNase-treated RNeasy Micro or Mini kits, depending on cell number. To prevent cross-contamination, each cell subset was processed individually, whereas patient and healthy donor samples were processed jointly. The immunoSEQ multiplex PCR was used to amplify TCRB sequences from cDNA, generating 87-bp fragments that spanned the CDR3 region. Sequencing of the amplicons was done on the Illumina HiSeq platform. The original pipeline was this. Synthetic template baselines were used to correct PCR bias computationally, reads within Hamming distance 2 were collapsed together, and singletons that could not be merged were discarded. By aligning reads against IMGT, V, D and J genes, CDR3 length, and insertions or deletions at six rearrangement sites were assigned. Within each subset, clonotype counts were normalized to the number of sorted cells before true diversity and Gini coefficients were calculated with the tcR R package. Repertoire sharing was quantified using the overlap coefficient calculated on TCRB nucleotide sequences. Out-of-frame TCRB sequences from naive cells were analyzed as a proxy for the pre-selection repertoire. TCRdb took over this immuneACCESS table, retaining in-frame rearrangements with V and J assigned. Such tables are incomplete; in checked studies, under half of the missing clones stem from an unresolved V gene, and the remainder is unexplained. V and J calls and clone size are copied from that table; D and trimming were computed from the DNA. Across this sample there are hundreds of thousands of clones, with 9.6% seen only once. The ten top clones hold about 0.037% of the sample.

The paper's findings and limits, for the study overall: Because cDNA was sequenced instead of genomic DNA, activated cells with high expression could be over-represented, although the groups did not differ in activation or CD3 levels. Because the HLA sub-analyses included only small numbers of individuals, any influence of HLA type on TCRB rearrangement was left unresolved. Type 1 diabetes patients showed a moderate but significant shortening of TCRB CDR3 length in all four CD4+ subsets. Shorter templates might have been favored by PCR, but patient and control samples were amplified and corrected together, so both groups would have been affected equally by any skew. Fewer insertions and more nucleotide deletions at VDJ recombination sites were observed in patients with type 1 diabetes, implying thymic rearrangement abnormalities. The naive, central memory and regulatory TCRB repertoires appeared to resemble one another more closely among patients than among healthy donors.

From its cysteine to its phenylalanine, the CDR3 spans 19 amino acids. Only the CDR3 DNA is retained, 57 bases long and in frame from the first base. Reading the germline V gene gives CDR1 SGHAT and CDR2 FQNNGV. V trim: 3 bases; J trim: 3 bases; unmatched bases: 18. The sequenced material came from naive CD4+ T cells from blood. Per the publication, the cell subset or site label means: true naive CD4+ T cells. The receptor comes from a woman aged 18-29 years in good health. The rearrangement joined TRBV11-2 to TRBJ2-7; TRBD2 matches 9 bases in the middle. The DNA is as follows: TGTGCCAGCAGCTTGCCCTCCTTGCGGCGGGAGGGCCTCTTCTACGAGCAGTACTTC. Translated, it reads CASSLPSLRREGLFYEQYF.